These 17 T cell receptor beta chains were all obtained from the same sample, sequenced in a study of T cell responses to AZD1222 COVID-19 vaccine. Profiled with immunoSEQ multiplex PCR; TCRdb holds only in-frame clones, not every one. Among around 130,000 clones listed, about 86% were seen once. The sample consisted of peripheral blood, taken on day 0 of AZD1222 vaccination. These receptors originate from an adult in good health.

V usage is TRBV6-5 and J usage is TRBJ2-3; 7 nucleotides agree with TRBD2. The ends lost 4 bases at V and 4 bases at J; junction bases unmatched: 11. The CDR3 is 16 residues long. Germline V CDR1 and CDR2: MNHEY, SVGAGI. The CDR3 bases are TGTGCCAGCAGTTCTTGGTGGGGCGGGAGTTCAGATACGCAGTATTTT. Encoded protein: CASSSWWGGSSDTQYF.

The chain combines TRBV3-1 (or the pseudogene TRBV3-2) with TRBJ1-5, with a weak D call TRBD1 (5 bases). V was pared by 0 bases and J by 3 bases, with 9 bases between. Germline-derived CDR1 and CDR2 are LGHDT and YNNKEL (reference sequence). The CDR3 sequence is 15 residues long. The CDR3 region has the DNA TGTGCCAGCAGCCAAGATGCGACAGTCAATCAGCCCCAGCATTTT. This encodes CASSQDATVNQPQHF.

The chain links TRBV28 to TRBJ1-2; no definite D call. The CDR3 extends over 14 amino acids. Trimming cost V 4 bases and J 4 bases, with 13 bases left between them. Germline V gives CDR1 MDHEN, CDR2 SYDVKM. The CDR3 DNA reads TGTGCCAGCAGTTCACTGGAGAACACCTATGGCTACACCTTC. This encodes CASSSLENTYGYTF.

The chain uses TRBV27 and TRBJ2-3; TRBD1 matches 9 bases. CDR1 and CDR2 from the germline V gene are MNHEY and SMNVEV (reference sequence). CDR3 size: 17 residues. V was clipped by 3 bases and J by 7 bases; unmatched bases: 14. The CDR3 DNA sequence: TGTGCCAGCAGTTTGTGGCTGTTACAGGGGGCTGCGAATACGCAGTATTTT. Translated: CASSLWLLQGAANTQYF.

The V gene is TRBV5-1, the J gene TRBJ2-1, with 12 bases that match TRBD2. Trimming at V came to 2 bases and at J to 1 base, leaving 4 bases not matched to a gene. CDR1 and CDR2 (germline): SGHRS, YFSETQ. This CDR3 comprises 17 residues. The CDR3 is CASSFQLAGGSYNEQFF. In DNA, the CDR3 is TGCGCCAGCAGCTTCCAACTAGCGGGGGGATCCTACAATGAGCAGTTCTTC.

This clone showed up just once. The chain carries TRBV3-1 (or the pseudogene TRBV3-2) and TRBJ2-1; D uncertain. Trimming cost V 4 bases and J 9 bases, with 13 bases left between them. CDR3 size: 13 residues. Per the germline V gene, CDR1 is LGHDT and CDR2 is YNNKEL (reference sequence). CDR3 amino acids: CASSPDTGGEQFF. For the CDR3, the DNA is TGTGCCAGCAGCCCCGACACGGGTGGTGAGCAGTTCTTC.

In its sample, this clone was seen a few times. The chain has TRBV30 and TRBJ2-5; tentatively, D is TRBD1 (6 bases). CDR1 and CDR2 (germline): GTSNPN, SVGIG (reference sequence). Trimming took off 6 bases at V and 5 bases at J, with 13 bases between the two ends. The CDR3 loop spans 12 amino acids. The CDR3 bases are TGTGCCTGCAGGGGAGTGGGGGAGACCCAGTACTTC. Amino acid sequence: CACRGVGETQYF.

The rearrangement links TRBV5-1 to TRBJ2-5, with a possible D match to TRBD2 (6 bases). The CDR3 extends over 18 amino acids. The V and J ends lost 5 bases and 2 bases respectively, with 25 bases between them. The germline V gene has CDR1 SGHRS and CDR2 YFSETQ. The DNA for the CDR3 is TGCGCCAGCAGACCCGGGCGACAGTCGGGGGTCTCACAAGAGACCCAGTACTTC. Translation: CASRPGRQSGVSQETQYF.

V gene TRBV18 combines with J gene TRBJ2-1, with TRBD2 matching 10 bases. The CDR3 length is 15 residues. With V trimmed by 2 bases and J by 7 bases, 5 bases remained unmatched. In germline, CDR1 is KGHSH, CDR2 LQKENI. CDR3 loop: CASSPGAGGVNEQFF. CDR3 nucleotide sequence: TGTGCCAGCTCACCAGGAGCGGGAGGGGTTAATGAGCAGTTCTTC.

V gene TRBV18 combines with J gene TRBJ2-7; TRBD1 agrees at 11 bases. V shed 3 bases, J shed 3 bases, and the junction held 4 bases outside the gene matches. The CDR3 has 15 residues. Germline V gene data show CDR1 as KGHSH and CDR2 as LQKENI. CDR3 residues: CASSPGTGGSYEQYF. In nucleotides, the CDR3 is TGTGCCAGCTCACCCGGGACAGGGGGAAGCTACGAGCAGTACTTC.

The chain uses TRBV5-1 and TRBJ1-1, with D unresolved. Germline V gene lookup returns CDR1 SGHRS and CDR2 YFSETQ. V gave up 2 bases and J gave up 3 bases, with 8 bases separating them. The CDR3 has 13 amino acids. CDR3 nucleotides: TGCGCCAGCAGCTTCAACGGTGACACTGAAGCTTTCTTT. Protein product: CASSFNGDTEAFF. Based on the CDR3 plus reference TRBV5-1 and TRBJ1-1, the full variable domain is KAGVTQTPRYLIKTRGQQVTLSCSPISGHRSVSWYQQTPGQGLQFLFEYFSETQRNKGNFPGRFSGRQFSNSRSEMNVSTLELGDSALYLCASSFNGDTEAFFGQGTRLTVV.

This CDR3 reads CASSAGTGRNSPLHF. In DNA, the CDR3 is TGTGCCAGCAGCGCAGGGACAGGGCGCAATTCACCCCTCCACTTT. The V gene is TRBV7-9, the J gene TRBJ1-6; 9 nucleotides agree with TRBD1. The CDR3 loop spans 15 amino acids. Germline-derived CDR1 and CDR2 are SEHNR and FQNEAQ (reference sequence). Trimming removed 5 bases from V and 7 bases from J; junction bases left unmatched: 6.

The V call is TRBV6-1, the J call TRBJ1-3, with a possible D match to TRBD1 (5 bases). The CDR3 is 16 amino acids. Germline lookup yields CDR1 MNHNS and CDR2 SASEGT. V was pared by 2 bases and J by 2 bases, with 13 bases between. The CDR3 nucleotides are TGTGCCAGCAGTGAAAATCCTGCAGGGCCTGGAAACACCATATATTTT. This encodes CASSENPAGPGNTIYF.

The chain recombines TRBV10-3 with TRBJ1-5, with D perhaps TRBD1 (5 bases). Trimming removed 8 bases at V and 4 bases at J, with 15 bases between. CDR1 is ENHRY and CDR2 is SYGVKD in the germline V gene. The CDR3 consists of 14 residues. CDR3 sequence reads: CAIGGEAFNQPQHF. CDR3 DNA: TGTGCCATCGGGGGGGAGGCATTTAATCAGCCCCAGCATTTT.

The chain joins TRBV3-1 (or the pseudogene TRBV3-2) to TRBJ1-5, with no clear D. Trimming removed 0 bases at V and 6 bases at J, with 6 bases between. The germline CDR1 and CDR2 sequences are LGHDT and YNNKEL (reference sequence). CDR3 length equals 13 residues. The CDR3 loop is CASSQDRVQPQHF. In DNA form, the CDR3 reads TGTGCCAGCAGCCAAGATCGCGTTCAGCCCCAGCATTTT.

The gene calls are TRBV5-1 and TRBJ2-2; 9 bases line up with TRBD2. V was pared by 5 bases and J by 5 bases, with 16 bases of the junction left unmatched. Germline V gene sequence: CDR1 SGHRS, CDR2 YFSETQ. This CDR3 has 18 residues. CDR3 sequence (DNA): TGCGCCAGCAGTTTGACCCCAGTGCGGGAGGGCCTGACCGGGGAGCTGTTTTTT. Its protein product is CASSLTPVREGLTGELFF.

This chain uses TRBV18 with TRBJ2-7; D unresolved. The CDR3 consists of 14 residues. The V end was cut by 0 bases, the J end by 2 bases, with 8 bases between. Germline V gene sequence: CDR1 KGHSH, CDR2 LQKENI. The CDR3 region is CASSPPGQAYEQYF. The CDR3 DNA follows: TGTGCCAGCTCACCACCAGGTCAGGCCTACGAGCAGTACTTC.